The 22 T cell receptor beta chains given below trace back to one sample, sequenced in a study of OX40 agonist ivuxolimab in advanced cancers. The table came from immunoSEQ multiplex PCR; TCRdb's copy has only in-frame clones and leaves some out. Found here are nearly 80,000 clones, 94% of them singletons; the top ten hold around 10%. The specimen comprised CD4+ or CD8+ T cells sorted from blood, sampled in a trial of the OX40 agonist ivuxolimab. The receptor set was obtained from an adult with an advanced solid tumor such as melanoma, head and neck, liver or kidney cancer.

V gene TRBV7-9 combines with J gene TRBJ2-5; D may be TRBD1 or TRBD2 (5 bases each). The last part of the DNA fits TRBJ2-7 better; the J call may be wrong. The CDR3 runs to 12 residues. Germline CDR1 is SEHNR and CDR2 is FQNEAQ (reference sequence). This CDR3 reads CASSYWDGEQYF. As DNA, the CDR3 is TGTGCCAGCAGCTATTGGGACGGCGAGCAGTACTTC.

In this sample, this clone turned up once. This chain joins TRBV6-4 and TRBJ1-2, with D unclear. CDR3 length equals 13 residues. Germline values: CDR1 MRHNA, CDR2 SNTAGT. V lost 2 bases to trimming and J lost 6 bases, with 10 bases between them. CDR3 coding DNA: TGTGCCAGCAGTGACGATACGCATAATGGCTACACCTTC. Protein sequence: CASSDDTHNGYTF.

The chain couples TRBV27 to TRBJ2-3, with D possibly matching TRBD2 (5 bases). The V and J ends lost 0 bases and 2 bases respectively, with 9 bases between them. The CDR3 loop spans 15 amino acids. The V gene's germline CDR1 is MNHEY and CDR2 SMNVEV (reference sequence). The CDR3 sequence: CASSLSDFNTDTQYF. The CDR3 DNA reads TGTGCCAGCAGTTTATCGGACTTCAACACAGATACGCAGTATTTT.

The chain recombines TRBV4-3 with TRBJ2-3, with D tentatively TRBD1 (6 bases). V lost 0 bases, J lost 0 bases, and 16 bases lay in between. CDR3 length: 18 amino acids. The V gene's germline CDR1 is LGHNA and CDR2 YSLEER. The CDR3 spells CASSQDRTGSPSTDTQYF. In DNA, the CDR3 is TGCGCCAGCAGCCAAGATCGCACAGGGTCCCCTAGCACAGATACGCAGTATTTT.

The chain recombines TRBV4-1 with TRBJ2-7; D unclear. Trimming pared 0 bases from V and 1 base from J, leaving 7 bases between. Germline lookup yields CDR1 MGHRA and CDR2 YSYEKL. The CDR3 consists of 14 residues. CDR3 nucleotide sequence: TGCGCCAGCAGCCAAGATTACAGTTCCTACGAGCAGTACTTC. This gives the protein CASSQDYSSYEQYF.

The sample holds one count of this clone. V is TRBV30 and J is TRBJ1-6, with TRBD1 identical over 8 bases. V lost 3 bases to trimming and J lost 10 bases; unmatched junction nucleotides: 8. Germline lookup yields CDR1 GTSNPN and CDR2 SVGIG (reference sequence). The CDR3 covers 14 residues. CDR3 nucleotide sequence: TGTGCCTGGAGAGCAACAGGGGGTAGGTCACCCCTCCACTTT. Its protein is CAWRATGGRSPLHF.

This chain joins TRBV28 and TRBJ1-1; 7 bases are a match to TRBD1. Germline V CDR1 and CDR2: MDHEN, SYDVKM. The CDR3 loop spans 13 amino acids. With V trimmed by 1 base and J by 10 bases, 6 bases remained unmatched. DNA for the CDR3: TGTGCCAGCAGTTTATCTTCAGGGGGACGAGCTTTCTTT. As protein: CASSLSSGGRAFF.

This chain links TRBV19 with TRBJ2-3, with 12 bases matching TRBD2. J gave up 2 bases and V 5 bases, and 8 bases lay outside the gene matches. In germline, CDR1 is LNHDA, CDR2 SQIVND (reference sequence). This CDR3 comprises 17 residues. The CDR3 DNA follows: TGTGCCAGTAGTGAAAGACTAGCGGGAGAGGTCACAGATACGCAGTATTTT. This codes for CASSERLAGEVTDTQYF.

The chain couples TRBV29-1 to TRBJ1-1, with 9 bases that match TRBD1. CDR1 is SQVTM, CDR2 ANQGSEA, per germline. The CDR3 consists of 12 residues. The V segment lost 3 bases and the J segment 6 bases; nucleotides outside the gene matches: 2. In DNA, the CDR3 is TGCAGCGTTGAGAGACAGGGGGCTGAAGCTTTCTTT. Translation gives CSVERQGAEAFF.

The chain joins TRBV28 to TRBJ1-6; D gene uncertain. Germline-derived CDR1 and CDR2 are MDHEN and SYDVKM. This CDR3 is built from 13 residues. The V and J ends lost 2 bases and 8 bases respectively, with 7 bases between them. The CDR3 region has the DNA TGTGCCAGCAGTTTAGTGGGGTATTCACCCCTCCACTTT. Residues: CASSLVGYSPLHF.

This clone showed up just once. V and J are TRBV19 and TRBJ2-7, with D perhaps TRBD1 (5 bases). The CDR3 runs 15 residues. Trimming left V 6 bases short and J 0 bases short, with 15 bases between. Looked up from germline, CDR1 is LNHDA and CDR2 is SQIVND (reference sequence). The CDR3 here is CASSITGNPSYEQYF. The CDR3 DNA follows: TGTGCCAGTAGCATAACAGGTAATCCCTCCTACGAGCAGTACTTC.

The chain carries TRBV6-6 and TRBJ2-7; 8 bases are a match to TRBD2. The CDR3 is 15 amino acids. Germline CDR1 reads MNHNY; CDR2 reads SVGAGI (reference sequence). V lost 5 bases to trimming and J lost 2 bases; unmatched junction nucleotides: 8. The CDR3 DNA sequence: TGTGCCAGCAGTCTCACGACTAGCGATGCCTACGAGCAGTACTTC. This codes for CASSLTTSDAYEQYF.

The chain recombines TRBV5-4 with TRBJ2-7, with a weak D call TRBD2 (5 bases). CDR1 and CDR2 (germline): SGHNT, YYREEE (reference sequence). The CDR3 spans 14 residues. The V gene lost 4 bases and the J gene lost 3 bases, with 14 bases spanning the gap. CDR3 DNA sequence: TGTGCCAGCAGCCCGGAGACTACAATCTACGAGCAGTACTTC. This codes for CASSPETTIYEQYF.

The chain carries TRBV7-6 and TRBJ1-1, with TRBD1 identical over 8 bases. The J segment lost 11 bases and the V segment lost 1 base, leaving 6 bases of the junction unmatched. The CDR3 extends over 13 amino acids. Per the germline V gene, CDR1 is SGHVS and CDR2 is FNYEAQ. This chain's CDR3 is CASSLVTGEMAFF. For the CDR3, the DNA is TGTGCCAGCAGCTTAGTGACAGGGGAGATGGCTTTCTTT.

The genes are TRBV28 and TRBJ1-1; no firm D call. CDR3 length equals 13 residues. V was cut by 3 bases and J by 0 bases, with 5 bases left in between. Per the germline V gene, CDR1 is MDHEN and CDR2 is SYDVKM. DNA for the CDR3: TGTGCCAGCAGTTTTAGTATGAACACTGAAGCTTTCTTT. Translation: CASSFSMNTEAFF.

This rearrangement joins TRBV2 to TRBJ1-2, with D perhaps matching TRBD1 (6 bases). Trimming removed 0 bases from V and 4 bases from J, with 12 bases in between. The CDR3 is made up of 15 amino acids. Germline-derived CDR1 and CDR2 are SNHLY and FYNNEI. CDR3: CASSEALRGGYGYTF. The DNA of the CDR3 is TGTGCCAGCAGTGAAGCGCTTCGAGGGGGCTATGGCTACACCTTC.

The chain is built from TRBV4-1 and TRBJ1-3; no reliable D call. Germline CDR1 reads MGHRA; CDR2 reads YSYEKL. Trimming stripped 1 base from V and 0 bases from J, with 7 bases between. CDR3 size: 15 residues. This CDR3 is CASSQGFSSGNTIYF. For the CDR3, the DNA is TGCGCCAGCAGCCAAGGTTTCTCCTCTGGAAACACCATATATTTT.

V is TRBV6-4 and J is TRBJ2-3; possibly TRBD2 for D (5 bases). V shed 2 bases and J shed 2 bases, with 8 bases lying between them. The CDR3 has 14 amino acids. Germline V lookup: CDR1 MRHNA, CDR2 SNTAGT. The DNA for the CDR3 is TGTGCCAGCAGTGACAACCGGGACACAGATACGCAGTATTTT. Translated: CASSDNRDTDTQYF.

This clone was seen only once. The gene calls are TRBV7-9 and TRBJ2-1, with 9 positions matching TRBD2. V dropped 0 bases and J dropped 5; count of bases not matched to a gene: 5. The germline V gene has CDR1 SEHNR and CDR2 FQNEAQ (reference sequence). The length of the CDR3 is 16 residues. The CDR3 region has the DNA TGTGCCAGCAGCTTAGCAAGCGGGGGGTCTCACAATGAGCAGTTCTTC. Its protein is CASSLASGGSHNEQFF.

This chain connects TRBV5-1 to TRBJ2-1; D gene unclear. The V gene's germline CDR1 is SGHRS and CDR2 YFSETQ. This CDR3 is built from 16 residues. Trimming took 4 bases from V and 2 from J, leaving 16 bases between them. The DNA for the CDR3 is TGCGCCAGCAGCCCATTTGACCCGGCCGCCTACAATGAGCAGTTCTTC. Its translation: CASSPFDPAAYNEQFF.

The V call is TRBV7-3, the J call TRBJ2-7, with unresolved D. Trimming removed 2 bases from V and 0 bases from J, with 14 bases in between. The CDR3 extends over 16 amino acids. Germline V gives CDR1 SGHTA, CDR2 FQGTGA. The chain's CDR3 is CASSLADTLSSYEQYF. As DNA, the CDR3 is TGTGCCAGCAGCTTAGCCGACACACTGAGCTCCTACGAGCAGTACTTC. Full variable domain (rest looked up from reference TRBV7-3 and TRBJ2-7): GAGVSQTPSNKVTEKGKYVELRCDPISGHTALYWYRQSLGQGPEFLIYFQGTGAADDSGLPNDRFFAVRPEGSVSTLKIQRTERGDSAVYLCASSLADTLSSYEQYFGPGTRLTVT.

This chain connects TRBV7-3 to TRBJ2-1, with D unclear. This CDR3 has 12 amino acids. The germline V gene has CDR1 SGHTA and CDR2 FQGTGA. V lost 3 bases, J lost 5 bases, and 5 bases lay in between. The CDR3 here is CASSLGHNEQFF. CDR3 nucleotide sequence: TGTGCCAGCAGCTTGGGCCACAATGAGCAGTTCTTC.